The T cell receptor beta chain under discussion was sequenced for a study of cytomegalovirus exposure and HLA in healthy donors. Across the whole study: A previous analysis identified 95 million to 140 million unique TCR beta sequences derived from around 200 million T cells.

The CDR3 extends over 14 amino acids. Germline trimming cut 6 bases from V and 8 bases from J; bases unmatched to any gene: 6. Germline loops: CDR1 MGHRA, CDR2 YSYEKL. Turning to this clone: Its antigen remains unidentified.

Amplification used 60 Vbeta primers and 13 Jbeta primers. Libraries were prepared by immunoSEQ multiplex PCR; TCRdb keeps only in-frame clonotypes and omits some of them. The sample has about 69,000 clones; about 73% are singletons. Points from the study as a whole: High sensitivity and specificity were reportedly achieved when the classifier diagnosed cytomegalovirus status. Likely technical artifact: a cluster of highly shared sequence variants.

The clonotype originates from a woman aged 55-75 years in good health and CMV-seropositive. The sample consisted of PBMCs. V is TRBV4-1 and J is TRBJ1-4, with 10 bases aligning to TRBD1. The CDR3 spells CASRRTGGEEKLFF. CDR3 nucleotide sequence: TGCGCCAGCAGACGGACAGGGGGAGAGGAAAAACTGTTTTTT.